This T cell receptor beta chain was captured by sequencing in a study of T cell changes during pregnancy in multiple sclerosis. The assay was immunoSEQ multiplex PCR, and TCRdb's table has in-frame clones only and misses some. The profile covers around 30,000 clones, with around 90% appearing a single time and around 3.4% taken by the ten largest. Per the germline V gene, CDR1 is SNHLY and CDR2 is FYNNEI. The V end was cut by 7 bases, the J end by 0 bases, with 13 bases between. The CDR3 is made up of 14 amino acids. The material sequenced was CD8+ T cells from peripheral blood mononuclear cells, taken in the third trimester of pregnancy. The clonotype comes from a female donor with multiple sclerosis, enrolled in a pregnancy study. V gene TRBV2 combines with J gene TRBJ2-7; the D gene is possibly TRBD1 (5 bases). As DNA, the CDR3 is TGTGCCAGCAATAAGGGGTCAAGCTCCTACGAGCAGTACTTC. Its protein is CASNKGSSSYEQYF.